This T cell receptor (beta chain) was captured in a study of PD-1 blockade in classical Hodgkin lymphoma. Study-wide results and caveats: No one has yet defined what causes the repertoire differences, which may be disease activity or prior therapy.

Note on this clone: The antigen is not known.

Trimming removed 4 bases from V and 13 bases from J; junction bases left unmatched: 7. The CDR3 consists of 13 residues. Germline assignment: CDR1 MDHEN and CDR2 SYDVKM. The repertoire was sequenced with immunoSEQ multiplex PCR; TCRdb's copy has only in-frame clones and lacks some. Here the sample spans some 96,000 clones, about four fifths being singletons. Autologous stem cell transplantation was followed by relapse in every patient, and brentuximab vedotin exposure varied. V and J are TRBV28 and TRBJ2-1; 10 bases fit TRBD1. This sequence was found in a human donor with classical Hodgkin lymphoma. The material sequenced was peripheral blood mononuclear cells (PBMCs), taken before the second cycle of nivolumab. In nucleotides, the CDR3 is TGTGCCAGCAGTTCGCCGGGACAGGGGCAACAGTTCTTC. Translation gives CASSSPGQGQQFF.